The 7 T cell receptor beta chains below all came from one sample that was sequenced in a study of T cells in Graves' hyperthyroidism and ophthalmopathy. The CDR3 regions of TCR beta were amplified from RNA transcripts. The HTBI primer set was used in a first-round RT-PCR of the TCR CDR3. A single record per CDR3 protein comes from TCRdb applying MiXCR to the multiplex PCR reads. The table has 700,000 or so distinct CDR3 sequences, 16% seen once. The sequenced sample consisted of blood. The receptors here all came from a man aged 18 to 30 with Graves' hyperthyroidism.

The table lists this clonotype with many counts. The chain carries TRBV7-2 and TRBJ2-1; D is unclear. Germline CDR1 SGHTA, CDR2 FQGNSA. The CDR3 is 16 amino acids. The germline V and J ends were trimmed by 1 base and 1 base, with 11 bases remaining between them. The CDR3 here is CASSLESAASYNEQFF. CDR3 coding DNA: TGTGCCAGCAGCTTAGAGAGTGCTGCGTCCTACAATGAGCAGTTCTTC.

This clonotype occurred many times. The CDR3 here is CSARAPRRGYEQYF. The CDR3 DNA reads as TGCAGTGCTAGAGCCCCGAGGCGGGGCTACGAGCAGTACTTC. The chain couples TRBV20-1 to TRBJ2-7; D possibly corresponds to TRBD2 (6 bases). The CDR3 is 14 residues long. Germline CDR1 and CDR2: DFQATT and SNEGSKA (reference sequence). V dropped 1 base and J dropped 3 bases, with 13 bases sitting between them.

This chain joins TRBV11-2 and TRBJ2-1; 9 bases fit TRBD2. Unmatched junction bases numbered 6, after V lost 2 bases and J lost 7 bases. The CDR3 length is 15 residues. Germline loops: CDR1 SGHAT, CDR2 FQNNGV. The CDR3 protein is CASSLLAGMGNEQFF. The CDR3 DNA sequence: TGTGCCAGCAGCTTACTAGCGGGAATGGGGAATGAGCAGTTCTTC.

This chain links TRBV30 with TRBJ2-3; D gene ambiguous. V was cut by 2 bases and J by 0 bases, with 6 bases left in between. Germline V gene sequence: CDR1 GTSNPN, CDR2 SVGIG (reference sequence). The length of the CDR3 is 13 residues. The CDR3 sequence is CAWSRVSTDTQYF. In nucleotides, the CDR3 is TGTGCCTGGAGTCGGGTTAGCACAGATACGCAGTATTTT.

In its sample, this clonotype was seen once. The chain recombines TRBV6-1 with TRBJ2-5; 12 bases align to TRBD2. The V segment lost 6 bases and the J segment 5 bases; nucleotides outside the gene matches: 10. Germline V gene data show CDR1 as MNHNS and CDR2 as SASEGT. The CDR3 runs to 16 residues. DNA of the CDR3: TGTGCCAGCAGCGGACTAGCGGGACCGAGGAGGGAGACCCAGTACTTC. This translates into CASSGLAGPRRETQYF.

This clonotype was recorded many times. The rearrangement uses TRBV20-1 and TRBJ2-7; TRBD1 agrees at 9 bases. The CDR3 totals 16 residues. CDR1 and CDR2 (germline): DFQATT, SNEGSKA (reference sequence). V gave up 6 bases and J gave up 2 bases; unmatched junction bases: 14. CDR3 in amino acids: CSATTSDRGSTYEQYF. In DNA form, the CDR3 reads TGCAGTGCCACAACATCCGACAGGGGGTCGACCTACGAGCAGTACTTC.

The CDR3 DNA is TGTGCCTGGAGCCCCCTAGACAGGGGAAACCCTCAGCCCCAGCATTTT. Its translation: CAWSPLDRGNPQPQHF. The genes are TRBV30 and TRBJ1-5; 8 nucleotides line up with TRBD1. Losses at the gene ends were 3 bases for V and 6 bases for J; bases not matched to a gene: 13. Germline CDR1 is GTSNPN and CDR2 is SVGIG (reference sequence). The CDR3 has 16 amino acids.